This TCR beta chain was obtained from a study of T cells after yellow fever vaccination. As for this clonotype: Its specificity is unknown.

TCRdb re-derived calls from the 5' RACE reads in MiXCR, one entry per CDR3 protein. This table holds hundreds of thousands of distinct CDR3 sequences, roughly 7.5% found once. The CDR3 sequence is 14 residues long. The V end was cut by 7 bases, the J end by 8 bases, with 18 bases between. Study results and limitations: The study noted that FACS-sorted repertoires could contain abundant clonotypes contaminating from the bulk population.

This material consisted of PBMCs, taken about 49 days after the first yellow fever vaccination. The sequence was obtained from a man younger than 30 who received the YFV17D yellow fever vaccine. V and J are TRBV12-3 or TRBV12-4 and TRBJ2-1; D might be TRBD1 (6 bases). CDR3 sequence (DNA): TGTGCCAGCACCCAGAATTATGCAGGGGATGAGCAGTTCTTC. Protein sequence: CASTQNYAGDEQFF.